Below, one T cell receptor (beta chain) is given with its context. The J segment lost 5 bases and the V segment lost 0 bases, leaving 10 bases of the junction unmatched. CDR1 and CDR2 from the germline V gene are GTSNPN and SVGIG (reference sequence). The CDR3 is 17 amino acids. Method: immunoSEQ multiplex PCR; TCRdb's copy keeps in-frame clones and lacks some. The sample has around 38,000 clones, 60% to 80% seen once. This sample was taken from a study of preoperative IRX-2 immunotherapy in early breast cancer. Treatment described: preoperative locoregional IRX-2 cytokine immunotherapy. Samples came from a phase Ib trial of preoperative locoregional IRX-2 cytokine immunotherapy.

The material was tumor tissue, obtained after IRX-2 immunotherapy. The chain links TRBV30 to TRBJ2-5; 12 bases are shared with TRBD2. The TCR originated in a human donor with breast cancer. The CDR3: CAWSVGLAGPGRETQYF. CDR3 nucleotides: TGTGCCTGGAGTGTGGGACTAGCGGGTCCCGGGAGGGAGACCCAGTACTTC.